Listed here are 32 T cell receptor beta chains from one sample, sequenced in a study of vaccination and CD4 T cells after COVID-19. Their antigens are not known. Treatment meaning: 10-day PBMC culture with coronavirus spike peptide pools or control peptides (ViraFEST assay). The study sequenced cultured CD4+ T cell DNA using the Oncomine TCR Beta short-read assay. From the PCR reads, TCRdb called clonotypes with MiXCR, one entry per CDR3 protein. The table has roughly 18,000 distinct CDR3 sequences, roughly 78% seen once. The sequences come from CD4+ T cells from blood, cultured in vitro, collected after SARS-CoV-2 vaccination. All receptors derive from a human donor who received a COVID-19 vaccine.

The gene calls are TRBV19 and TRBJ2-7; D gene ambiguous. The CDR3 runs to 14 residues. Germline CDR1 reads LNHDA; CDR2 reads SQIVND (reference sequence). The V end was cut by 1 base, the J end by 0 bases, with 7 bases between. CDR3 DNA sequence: TGTGCCAGTAGTATAGGAACTGGCTCCTACGAGCAGTACTTC. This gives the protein CASSIGTGSYEQYF.

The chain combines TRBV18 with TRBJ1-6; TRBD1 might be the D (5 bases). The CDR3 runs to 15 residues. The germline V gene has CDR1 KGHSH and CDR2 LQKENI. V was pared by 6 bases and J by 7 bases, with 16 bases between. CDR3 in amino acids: CASSPQGSTNSPLHF. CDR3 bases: TGTGCCAGCTCCCCCCAGGGATCCACCAATTCACCCCTCCACTTT.

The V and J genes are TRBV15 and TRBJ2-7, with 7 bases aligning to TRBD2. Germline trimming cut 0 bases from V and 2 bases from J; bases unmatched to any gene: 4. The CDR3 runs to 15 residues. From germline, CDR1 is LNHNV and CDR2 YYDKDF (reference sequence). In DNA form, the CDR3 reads TGTGCCACCAGCAGAGAACTAGCGCCTGCCTACGAGCAGTACTTC. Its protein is CATSRELAPAYEQYF.

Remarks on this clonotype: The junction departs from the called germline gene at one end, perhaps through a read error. The CDR3 nucleotides are TGCAGTGCAAGAGCCGGGACAGGGCATGGAAACACCATATATTTT. Its protein product is CSARAGTGHGNTIYF. This chain joins TRBV20-1 and TRBJ1-3, with TRBD1 matching 9 bases. The germline V gene has CDR1 DFQATT and CDR2 SNEGSKA (reference sequence). CDR3 length: 15 amino acids.

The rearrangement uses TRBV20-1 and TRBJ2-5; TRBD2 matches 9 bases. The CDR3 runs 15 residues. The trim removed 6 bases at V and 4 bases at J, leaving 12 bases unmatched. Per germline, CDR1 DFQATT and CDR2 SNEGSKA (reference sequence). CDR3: CSAEGAAGGVETQYF. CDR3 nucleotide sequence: TGCAGTGCCGAAGGTGCAGCGGGGGGAGTAGAGACCCAGTACTTC.

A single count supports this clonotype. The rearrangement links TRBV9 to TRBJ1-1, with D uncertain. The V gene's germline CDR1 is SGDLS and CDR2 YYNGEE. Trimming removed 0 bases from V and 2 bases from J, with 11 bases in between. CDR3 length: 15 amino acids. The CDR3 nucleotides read TGTGCCAGCAGCGTAGACAGTGACCCCAACACTGAAGCTTTCTTT. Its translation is CASSVDSDPNTEAFF.

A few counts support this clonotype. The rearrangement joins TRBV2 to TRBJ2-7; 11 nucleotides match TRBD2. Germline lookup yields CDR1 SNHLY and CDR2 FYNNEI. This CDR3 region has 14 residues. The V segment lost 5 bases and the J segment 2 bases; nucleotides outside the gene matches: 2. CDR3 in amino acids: CASSLAGGPYEQYF. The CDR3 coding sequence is TGTGCCAGCAGTCTAGCGGGGGGTCCCTACGAGCAGTACTTC. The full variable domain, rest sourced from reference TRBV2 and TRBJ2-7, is EPEVTQTPSHQVTQMGQEVILRCVPISNHLYFYWYRQILGQKVEFLVSFYNNEISEKSEIFDDQFSVERPDGSNFTLKIRSTKLEDSAMYFCASSLAGGPYEQYFGPGTRLTVT.

In DNA, the CDR3 is TGTGCCACTGCAAACCCGACAGGGGACGGCAATCAGCCCCAGCATTTT. This codes for CATANPTGDGNQPQHF. The rearrangement uses TRBV10-3 and TRBJ1-5, with TRBD1 identical over 8 bases. The germline V gene has CDR1 ENHRY and CDR2 SYGVKD. The CDR3 spans 16 residues. V shed 10 bases and J 2 bases; nucleotides not matched to a gene: 13.

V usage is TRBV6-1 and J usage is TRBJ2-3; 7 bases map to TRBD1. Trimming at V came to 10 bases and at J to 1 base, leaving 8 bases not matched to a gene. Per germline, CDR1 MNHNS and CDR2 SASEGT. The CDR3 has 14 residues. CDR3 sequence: CAISAGQGTDTQYF. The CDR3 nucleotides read TGTGCCATCAGCGCCGGACAGGGCACAGATACGCAGTATTTT.

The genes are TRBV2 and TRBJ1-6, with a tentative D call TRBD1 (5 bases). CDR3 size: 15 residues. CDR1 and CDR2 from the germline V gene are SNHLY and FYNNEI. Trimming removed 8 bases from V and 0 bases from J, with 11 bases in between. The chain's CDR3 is CASGDDDSYNSPLHF. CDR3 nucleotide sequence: TGTGCCAGCGGGGACGATGACTCCTATAATTCACCCCTCCACTTT. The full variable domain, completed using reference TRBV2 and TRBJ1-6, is EPEVTQTPSHQVTQMGQEVILRCVPISNHLYFYWYRQILGQKVEFLVSFYNNEISEKSEIFDDQFSVERPDGSNFTLKIRSTKLEDSAMYFCASGDDDSYNSPLHFGNGTRLTVT.

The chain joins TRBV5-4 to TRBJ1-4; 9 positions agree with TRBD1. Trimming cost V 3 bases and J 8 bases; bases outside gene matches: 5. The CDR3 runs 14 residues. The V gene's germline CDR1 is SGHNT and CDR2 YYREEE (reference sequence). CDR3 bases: TGTGCCAGCAGCTCGGGACAGGGAGGCGAAAAACTGTTTTTT. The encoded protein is CASSSGQGGEKLFF.

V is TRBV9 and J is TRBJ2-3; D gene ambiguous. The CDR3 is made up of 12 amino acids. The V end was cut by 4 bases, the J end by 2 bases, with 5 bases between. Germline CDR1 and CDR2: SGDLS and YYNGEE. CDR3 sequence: CASSYHTDTQYF. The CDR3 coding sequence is TGTGCCAGCAGCTACCACACAGATACGCAGTATTTT.

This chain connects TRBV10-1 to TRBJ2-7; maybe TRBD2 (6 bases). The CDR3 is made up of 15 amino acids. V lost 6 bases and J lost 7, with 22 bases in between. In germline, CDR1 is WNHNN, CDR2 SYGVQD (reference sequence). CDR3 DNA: TGCGCCAGCAGGCCCCCGGGGTGGGGAGGTGTGGAGCAGTACTTC. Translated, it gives CASRPPGWGGVEQYF.

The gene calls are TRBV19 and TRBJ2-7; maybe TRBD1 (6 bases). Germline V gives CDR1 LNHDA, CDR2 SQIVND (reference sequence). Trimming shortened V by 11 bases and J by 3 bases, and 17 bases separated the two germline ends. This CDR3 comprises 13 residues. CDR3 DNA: TGTGCCTGGAGTGGGGACATTTACTACGAGCAGTACTTC. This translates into CAWSGDIYYEQYF.

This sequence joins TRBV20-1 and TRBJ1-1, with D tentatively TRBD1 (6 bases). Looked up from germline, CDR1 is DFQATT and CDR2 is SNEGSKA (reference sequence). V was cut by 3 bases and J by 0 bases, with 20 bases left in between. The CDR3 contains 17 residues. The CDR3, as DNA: TGCAGTGCTAGCGACCCCTCTCCTGGACAGCTGAACACTGAAGCTTTCTTT. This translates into CSASDPSPGQLNTEAFF.

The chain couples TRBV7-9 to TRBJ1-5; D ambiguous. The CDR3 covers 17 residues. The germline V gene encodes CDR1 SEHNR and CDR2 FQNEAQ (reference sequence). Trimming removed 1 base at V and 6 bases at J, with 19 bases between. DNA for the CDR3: TGTGCCAGCAGCTTAGGGTCCGTGTGGCAGGTGGGTCAGCCCCAGCATTTT. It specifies CASSLGSVWQVGQPQHF.

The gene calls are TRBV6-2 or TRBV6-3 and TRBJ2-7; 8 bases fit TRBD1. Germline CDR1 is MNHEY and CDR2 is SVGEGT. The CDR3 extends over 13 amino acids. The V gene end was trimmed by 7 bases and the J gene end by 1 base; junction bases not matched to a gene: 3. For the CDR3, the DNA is TGTGCCAGCACCCGACAGGGGTCCTACGAGCAGTACTTC. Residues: CASTRQGSYEQYF.

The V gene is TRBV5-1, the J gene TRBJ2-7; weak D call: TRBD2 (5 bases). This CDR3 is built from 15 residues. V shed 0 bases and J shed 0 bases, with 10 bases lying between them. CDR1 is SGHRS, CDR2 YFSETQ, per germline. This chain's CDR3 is CASSLERAASYEQYF. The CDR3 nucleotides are TGCGCCAGCAGCTTGGAGAGGGCGGCCTCCTACGAGCAGTACTTC.

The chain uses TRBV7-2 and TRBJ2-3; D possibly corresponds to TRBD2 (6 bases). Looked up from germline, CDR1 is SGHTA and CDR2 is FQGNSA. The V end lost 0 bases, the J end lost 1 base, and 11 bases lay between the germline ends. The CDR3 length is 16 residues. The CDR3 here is CASSLASASGTDTQYF. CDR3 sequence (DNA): TGTGCCAGCAGCTTAGCGTCGGCTAGCGGCACAGATACGCAGTATTTT.

CDR3 protein: CAWSREMNTEAFF. In nucleotides, the CDR3 is TGTGCCTGGAGTAGGGAAATGAACACTGAAGCTTTCTTT. The V call is TRBV30, the J call TRBJ1-1, with D uncertain. CDR1 is GTSNPN, CDR2 SVGIG, per germline (reference sequence). The CDR3 covers 13 residues. Trimming took off 2 bases at V and 0 bases at J, with 7 bases between the two ends. The variable domain in full, completed from reference TRBV30 and TRBJ1-1, reads SQTIHQWPATLVQPVGSPLSLECTVEGTSNPNLYWYRQAAGRGLQLLFYSVGIGQISSEVPQNLSASRPQDRQFILSSKKLLLSDSGFYLCAWSREMNTEAFFGQGTRLTVV.

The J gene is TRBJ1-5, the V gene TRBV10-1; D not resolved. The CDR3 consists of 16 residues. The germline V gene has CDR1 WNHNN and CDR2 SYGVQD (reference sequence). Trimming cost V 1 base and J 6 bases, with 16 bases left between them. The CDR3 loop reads CASSELGCANFQPQHF. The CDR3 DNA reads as TGCGCCAGCAGTGAGTTGGGGTGCGCGAATTTTCAGCCCCAGCATTTT.

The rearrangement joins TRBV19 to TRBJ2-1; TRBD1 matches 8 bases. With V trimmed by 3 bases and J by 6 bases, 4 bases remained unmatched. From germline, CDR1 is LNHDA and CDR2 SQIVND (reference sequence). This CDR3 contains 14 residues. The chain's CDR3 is CASSIRDRGNEQFF. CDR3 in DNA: TGTGCCAGTAGTATCCGAGACAGGGGCAATGAGCAGTTCTTC.

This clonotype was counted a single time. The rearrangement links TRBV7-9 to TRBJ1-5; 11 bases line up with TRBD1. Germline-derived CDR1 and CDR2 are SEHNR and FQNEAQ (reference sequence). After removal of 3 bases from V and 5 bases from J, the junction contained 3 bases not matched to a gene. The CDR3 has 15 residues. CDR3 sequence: CASSFGTGGHQPQHF. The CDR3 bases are TGTGCCAGCAGCTTCGGGACAGGGGGACATCAGCCCCAGCATTTT.

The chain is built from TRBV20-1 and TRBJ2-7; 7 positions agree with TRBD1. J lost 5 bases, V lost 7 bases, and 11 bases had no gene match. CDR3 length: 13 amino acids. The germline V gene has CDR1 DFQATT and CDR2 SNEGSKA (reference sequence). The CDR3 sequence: CSGAWQGVDEQYF. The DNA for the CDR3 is TGCAGTGGGGCGTGGCAGGGGGTCGACGAGCAGTACTTC.

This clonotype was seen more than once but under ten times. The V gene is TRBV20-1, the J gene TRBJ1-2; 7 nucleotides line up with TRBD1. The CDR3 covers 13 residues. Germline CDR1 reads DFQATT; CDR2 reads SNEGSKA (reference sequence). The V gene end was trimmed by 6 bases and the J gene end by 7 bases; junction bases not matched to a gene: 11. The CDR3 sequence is CSAQRRQGRGYTF. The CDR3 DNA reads TGCAGTGCCCAACGACGACAGGGACGTGGCTACACCTTC.

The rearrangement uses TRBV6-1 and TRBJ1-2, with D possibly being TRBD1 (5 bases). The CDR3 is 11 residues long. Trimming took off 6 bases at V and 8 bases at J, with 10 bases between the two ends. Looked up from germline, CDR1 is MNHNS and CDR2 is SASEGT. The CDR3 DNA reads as TGTGCCAGCAGACAAGAGGGGGGCTACACCTTC. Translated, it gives CASRQEGGYTF.

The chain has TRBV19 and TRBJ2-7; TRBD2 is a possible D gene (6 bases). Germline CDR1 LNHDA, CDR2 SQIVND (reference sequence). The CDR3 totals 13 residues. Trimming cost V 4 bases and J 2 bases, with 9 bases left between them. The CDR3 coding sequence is TGTGCCAGTAGTAGGGCGGGACCCTACGAGCAGTACTTC. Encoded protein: CASSRAGPYEQYF.

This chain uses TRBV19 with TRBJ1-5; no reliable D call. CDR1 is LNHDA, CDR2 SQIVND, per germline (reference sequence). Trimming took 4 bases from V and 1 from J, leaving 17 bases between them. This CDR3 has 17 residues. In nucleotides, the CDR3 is TGTGCCAGTAGTAAGCAAGCAACGGCGGTAAGCAATCAGCCCCAGCATTTT. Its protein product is CASSKQATAVSNQPQHF.

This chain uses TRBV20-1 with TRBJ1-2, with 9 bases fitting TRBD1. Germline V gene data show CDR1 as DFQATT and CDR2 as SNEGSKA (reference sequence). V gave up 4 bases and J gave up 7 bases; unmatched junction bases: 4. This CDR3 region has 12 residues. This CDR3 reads CSATDRGFGYTF. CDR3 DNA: TGCAGTGCTACGGACAGGGGTTTTGGCTACACCTTC.

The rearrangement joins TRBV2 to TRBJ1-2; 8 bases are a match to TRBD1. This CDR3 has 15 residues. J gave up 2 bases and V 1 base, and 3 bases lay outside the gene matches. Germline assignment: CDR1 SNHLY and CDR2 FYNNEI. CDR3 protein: CASSEGRQGNYGYTF. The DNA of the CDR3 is TGTGCCAGCAGTGAAGGAAGACAGGGGAACTATGGCTACACCTTC.

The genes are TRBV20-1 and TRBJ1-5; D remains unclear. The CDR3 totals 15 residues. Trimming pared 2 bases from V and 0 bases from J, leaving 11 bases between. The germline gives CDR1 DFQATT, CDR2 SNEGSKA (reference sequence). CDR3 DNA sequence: TGCAGTGCTAGAATAAGCGGGCGTAGCAATCAGCCCCAGCATTTT. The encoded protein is CSARISGRSNQPQHF.

CDR3 bases: TGTGCCAGCAGTGGACAGGGGGCCGGTTCACCCCTCCACTTT. It specifies CASSGQGAGSPLHF. The chain combines TRBV25-1 with TRBJ1-6; 10 positions agree with TRBD1. This CDR3 region has 14 residues. In germline, CDR1 is MGHDK, CDR2 SYGVNS. V lost 4 bases, J lost 9 bases, and 3 bases stayed unmatched.